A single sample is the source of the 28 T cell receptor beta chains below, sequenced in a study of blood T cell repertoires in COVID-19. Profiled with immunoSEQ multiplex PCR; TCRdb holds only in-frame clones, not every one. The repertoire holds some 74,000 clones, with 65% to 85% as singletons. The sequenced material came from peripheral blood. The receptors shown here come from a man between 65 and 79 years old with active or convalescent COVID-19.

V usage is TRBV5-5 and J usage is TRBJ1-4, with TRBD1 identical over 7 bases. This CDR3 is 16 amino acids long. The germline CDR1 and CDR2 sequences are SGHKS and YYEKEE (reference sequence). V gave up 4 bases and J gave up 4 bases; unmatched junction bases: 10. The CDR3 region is CASSIQTGASNEKLFF. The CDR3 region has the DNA TGTGCCAGCAGCATACAAACAGGGGCGAGTAATGAAAAACTGTTTTTT.

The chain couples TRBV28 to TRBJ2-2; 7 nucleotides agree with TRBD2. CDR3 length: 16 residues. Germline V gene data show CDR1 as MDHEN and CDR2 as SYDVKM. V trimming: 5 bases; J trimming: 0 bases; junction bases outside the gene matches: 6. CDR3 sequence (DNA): TGTGCCAGCAGTCAAAACCGGGGGGCGAACACCGGGGAGCTGTTTTTT. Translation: CASSQNRGANTGELFF.

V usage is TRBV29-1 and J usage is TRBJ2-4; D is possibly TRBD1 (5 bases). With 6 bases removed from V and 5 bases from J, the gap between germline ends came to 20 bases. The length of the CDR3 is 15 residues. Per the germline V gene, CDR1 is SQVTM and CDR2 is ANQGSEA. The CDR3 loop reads CSVTDLGAWENIQYF. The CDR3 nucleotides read TGCAGCGTGACGGACCTTGGGGCGTGGGAAAACATTCAGTACTTC.

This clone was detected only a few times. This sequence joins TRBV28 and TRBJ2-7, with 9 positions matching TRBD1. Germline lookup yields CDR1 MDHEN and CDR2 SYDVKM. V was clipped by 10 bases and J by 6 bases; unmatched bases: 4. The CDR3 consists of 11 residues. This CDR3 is CATTGGFEQYF. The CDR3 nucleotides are TGTGCCACCACAGGGGGCTTCGAGCAGTACTTC.

DNA of the CDR3: TGTGCCAGCAGTCCCCGTCCAACAGCACAAGAGACCCAGTACTTC. This translates into CASSPRPTAQETQYF. The chain uses TRBV6-5 and TRBJ2-5; D unresolved. Trimming removed 5 bases at V and 2 bases at J, with 15 bases between. The length of the CDR3 is 15 residues. Per the germline V gene, CDR1 is MNHEY and CDR2 is SVGAGI.

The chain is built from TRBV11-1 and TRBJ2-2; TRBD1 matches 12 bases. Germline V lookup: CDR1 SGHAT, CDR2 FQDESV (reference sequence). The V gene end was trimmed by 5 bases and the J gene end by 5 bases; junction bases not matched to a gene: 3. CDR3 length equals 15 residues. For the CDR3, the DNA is TGTGCCAGCAGCCCGGGACAGGGGGCGACCGGGGAGCTGTTTTTT. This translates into CASSPGQGATGELFF.

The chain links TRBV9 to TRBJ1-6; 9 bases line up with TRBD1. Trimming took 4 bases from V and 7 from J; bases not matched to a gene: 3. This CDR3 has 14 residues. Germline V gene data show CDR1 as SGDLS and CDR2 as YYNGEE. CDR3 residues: CASSSDRGNSPLHF. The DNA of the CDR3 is TGTGCCAGCAGCTCGGACAGGGGAAATTCACCCCTCCACTTT. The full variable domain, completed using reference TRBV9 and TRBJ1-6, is DSGVTQTPKHLITATGQRVTLRCSPRSGDLSVYWYQQSLDQGLQFLIQYYNGEERAKGNILERFSAQQFPDLHSELNLSSLELGDSALYFCASSSDRGNSPLHFGNGTRLTVT.

DNA for the CDR3: TGTGCCTGGAATATAGGGAGAGTCATAACCCCTGAGGAGACCCAGTACTTC. Its protein product is CAWNIGRVITPEETQYF. The V and J genes are TRBV30 and TRBJ2-5; perhaps TRBD2 as D (5 bases). The CDR3 length is 17 residues. Looked up from germline, CDR1 is GTSNPN and CDR2 is SVGIG (reference sequence). V lost 4 bases, J lost 5 bases, and 26 bases lay in between.

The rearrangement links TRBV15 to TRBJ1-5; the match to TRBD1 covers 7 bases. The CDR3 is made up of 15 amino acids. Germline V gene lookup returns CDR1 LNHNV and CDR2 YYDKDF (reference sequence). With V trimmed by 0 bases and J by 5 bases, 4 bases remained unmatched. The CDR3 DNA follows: TGTGCCACCAGCAGAGAGGGACAGCTTTATCAGCCCCAGCATTTT. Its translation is CATSREGQLYQPQHF.

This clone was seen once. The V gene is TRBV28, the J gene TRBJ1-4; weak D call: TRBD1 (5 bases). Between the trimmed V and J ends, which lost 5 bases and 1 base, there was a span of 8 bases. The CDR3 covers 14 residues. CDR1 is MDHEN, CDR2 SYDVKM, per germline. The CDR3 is CASSAQGTNEKLFF. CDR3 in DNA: TGTGCCAGCAGTGCCCAGGGAACTAATGAAAAACTGTTTTTT.

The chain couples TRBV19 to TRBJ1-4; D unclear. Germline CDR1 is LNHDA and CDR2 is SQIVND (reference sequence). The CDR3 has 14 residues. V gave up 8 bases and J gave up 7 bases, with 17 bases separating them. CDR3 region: CASSPVGEREKLFF. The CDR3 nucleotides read TGTGCCAGTTCCCCTGTGGGTGAGCGTGAAAAACTGTTTTTT.

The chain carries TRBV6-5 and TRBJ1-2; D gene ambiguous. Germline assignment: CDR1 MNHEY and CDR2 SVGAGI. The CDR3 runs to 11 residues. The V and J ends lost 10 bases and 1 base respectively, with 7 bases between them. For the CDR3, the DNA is TGTGCCACAACAGATAACTATGGCTACACCTTC. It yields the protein CATTDNYGYTF.

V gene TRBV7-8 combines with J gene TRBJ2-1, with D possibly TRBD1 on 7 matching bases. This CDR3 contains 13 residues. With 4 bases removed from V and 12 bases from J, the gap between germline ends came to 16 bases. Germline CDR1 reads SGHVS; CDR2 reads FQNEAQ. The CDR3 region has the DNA TGTGCCAGCAGCTACGGGACAGAGGGGGGGCAGTTCTTC. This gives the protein CASSYGTEGGQFF.

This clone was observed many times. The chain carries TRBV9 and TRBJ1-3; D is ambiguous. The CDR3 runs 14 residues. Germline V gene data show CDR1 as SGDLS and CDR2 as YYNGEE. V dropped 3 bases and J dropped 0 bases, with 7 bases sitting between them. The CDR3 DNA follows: TGTGCCAGCAGCGGTCAGTTCTCTGGAAACACCATATATTTT. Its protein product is CASSGQFSGNTIYF.

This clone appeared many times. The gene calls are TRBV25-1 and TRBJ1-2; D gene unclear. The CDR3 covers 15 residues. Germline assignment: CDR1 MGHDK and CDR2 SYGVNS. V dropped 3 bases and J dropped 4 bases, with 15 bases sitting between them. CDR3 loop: CASSDLGRVGYGYTF. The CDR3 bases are TGTGCCAGCAGTGACCTCGGGAGGGTAGGCTATGGCTACACCTTC.

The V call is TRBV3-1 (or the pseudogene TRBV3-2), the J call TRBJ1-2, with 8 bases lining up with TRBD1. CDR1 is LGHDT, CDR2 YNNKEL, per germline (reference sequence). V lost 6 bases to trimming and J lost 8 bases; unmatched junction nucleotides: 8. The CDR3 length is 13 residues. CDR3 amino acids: CASSNLQGDGYTF. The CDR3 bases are TGTGCCAGCAGTAACCTACAGGGGGACGGCTACACCTTC.

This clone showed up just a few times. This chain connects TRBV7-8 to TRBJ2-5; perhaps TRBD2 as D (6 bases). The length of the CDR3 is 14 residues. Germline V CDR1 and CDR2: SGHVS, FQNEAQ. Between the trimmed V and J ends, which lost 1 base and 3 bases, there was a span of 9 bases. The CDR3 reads CASSLDSGKETQYF. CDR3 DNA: TGTGCCAGCAGCTTAGATAGCGGCAAAGAGACCCAGTACTTC.

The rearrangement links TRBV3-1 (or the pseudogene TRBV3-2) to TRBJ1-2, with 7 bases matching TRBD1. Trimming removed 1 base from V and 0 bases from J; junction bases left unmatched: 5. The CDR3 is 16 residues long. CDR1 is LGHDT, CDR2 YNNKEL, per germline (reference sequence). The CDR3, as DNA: TGTGCCAGCAGCCAAGGGACAGGTACAACTAACTATGGCTACACCTTC. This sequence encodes CASSQGTGTTNYGYTF.

CDR3 nucleotides: TGTGCCAGCAGGGGGACAGGGGTCAGCGACGAGCAGTACTTC. It codes for CASRGTGVSDEQYF. This sequence joins TRBV6-5 and TRBJ2-7; 10 positions match TRBD1. This CDR3 has 14 amino acids. Germline V CDR1 and CDR2: MNHEY, SVGAGI. Unmatched junction bases numbered 7, after V lost 6 bases and J lost 5 bases.

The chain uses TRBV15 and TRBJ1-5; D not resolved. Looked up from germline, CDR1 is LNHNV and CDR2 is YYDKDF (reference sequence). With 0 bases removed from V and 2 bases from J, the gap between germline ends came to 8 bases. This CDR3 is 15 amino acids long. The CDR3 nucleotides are TGTGCCACCAGCAGAGATGGAAGCGGCAATCAGCCCCAGCATTTT. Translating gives CATSRDGSGNQPQHF.

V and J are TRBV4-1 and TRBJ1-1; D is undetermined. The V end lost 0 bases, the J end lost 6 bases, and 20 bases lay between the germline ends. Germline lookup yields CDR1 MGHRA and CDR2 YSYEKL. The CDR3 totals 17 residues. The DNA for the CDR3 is TGCGCCAGCAGCCAAGACCGTGGTGGAGGGAGGAGACCTGAAGCTTTCTTT. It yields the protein CASSQDRGGGRRPEAFF.

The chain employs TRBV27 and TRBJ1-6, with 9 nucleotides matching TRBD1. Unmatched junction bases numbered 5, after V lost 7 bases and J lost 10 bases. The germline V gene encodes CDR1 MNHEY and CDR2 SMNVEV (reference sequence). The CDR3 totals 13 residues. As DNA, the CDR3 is TGTGCCAGCAACGGACAGGGGAACTCACCCCTCCACTTT. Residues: CASNGQGNSPLHF.

The CDR3 nucleotides read TGTGCCAGCACCACAGCCTCGTACGAGCAGTACTTC. It is translated as CASTTASYEQYF. The chain couples TRBV28 to TRBJ2-7, with D unresolved. V lost 7 bases and J 4 bases, leaving 11 bases between the germline ends. The germline CDR1 and CDR2 sequences are MDHEN and SYDVKM. The CDR3 sequence is 12 residues long.

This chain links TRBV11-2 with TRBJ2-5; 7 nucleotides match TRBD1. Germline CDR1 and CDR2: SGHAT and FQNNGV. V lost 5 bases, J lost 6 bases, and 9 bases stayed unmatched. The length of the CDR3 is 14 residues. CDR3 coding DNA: TGTGCCAGCAGCCCTGGACAGGCTGGAAAGACCCAGTACTTC. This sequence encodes CASSPGQAGKTQYF.

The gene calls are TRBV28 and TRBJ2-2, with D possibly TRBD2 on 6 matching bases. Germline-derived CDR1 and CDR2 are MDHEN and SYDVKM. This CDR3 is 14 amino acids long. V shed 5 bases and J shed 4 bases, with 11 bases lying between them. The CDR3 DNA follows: TGTGCCAGCAGTCCGGGGACTGGCACCGGGGAGCTGTTTTTT. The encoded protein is CASSPGTGTGELFF.

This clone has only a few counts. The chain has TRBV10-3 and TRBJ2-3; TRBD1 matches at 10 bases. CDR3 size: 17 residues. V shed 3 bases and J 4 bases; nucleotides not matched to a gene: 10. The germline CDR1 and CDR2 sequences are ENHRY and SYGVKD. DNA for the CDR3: TGTGCCATCAGTGACGATCATTGGGGACAGGGGCCAGATACGCAGTATTTT. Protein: CAISDDHWGQGPDTQYF.

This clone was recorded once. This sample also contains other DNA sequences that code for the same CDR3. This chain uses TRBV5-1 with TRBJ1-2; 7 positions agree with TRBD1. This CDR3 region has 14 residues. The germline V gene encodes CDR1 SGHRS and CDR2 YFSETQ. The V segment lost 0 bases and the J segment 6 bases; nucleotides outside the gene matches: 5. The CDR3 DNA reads TGCGCCAGCAGCTTGGCGGGGCAGGGGGATGGCTACACCTTC. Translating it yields CASSLAGQGDGYTF.

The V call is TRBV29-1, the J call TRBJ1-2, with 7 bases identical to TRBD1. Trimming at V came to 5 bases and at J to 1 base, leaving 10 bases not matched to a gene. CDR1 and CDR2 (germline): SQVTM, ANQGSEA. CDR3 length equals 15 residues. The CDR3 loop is CSVHRGGSSNYGYTF. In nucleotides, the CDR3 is TGCAGCGTTCACAGGGGAGGTAGTAGTAACTATGGCTACACCTTC.